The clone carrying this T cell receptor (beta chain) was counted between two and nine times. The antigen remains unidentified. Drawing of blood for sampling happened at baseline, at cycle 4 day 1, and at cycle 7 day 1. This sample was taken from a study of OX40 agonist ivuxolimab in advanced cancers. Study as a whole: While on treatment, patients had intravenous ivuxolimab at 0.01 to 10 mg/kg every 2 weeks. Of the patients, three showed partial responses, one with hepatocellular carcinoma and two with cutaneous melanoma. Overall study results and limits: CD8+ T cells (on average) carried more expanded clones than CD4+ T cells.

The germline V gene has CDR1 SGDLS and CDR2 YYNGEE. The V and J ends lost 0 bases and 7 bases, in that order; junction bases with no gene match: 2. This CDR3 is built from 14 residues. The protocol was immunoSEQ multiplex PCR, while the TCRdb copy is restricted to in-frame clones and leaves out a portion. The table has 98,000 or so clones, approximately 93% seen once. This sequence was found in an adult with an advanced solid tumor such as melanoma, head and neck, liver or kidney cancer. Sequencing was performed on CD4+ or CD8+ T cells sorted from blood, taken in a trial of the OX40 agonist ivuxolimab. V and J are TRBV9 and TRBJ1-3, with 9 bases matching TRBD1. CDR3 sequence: CASSVGDRVNTIYF. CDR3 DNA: TGTGCCAGCAGCGTAGGGGACAGGGTCAACACCATATATTTT.